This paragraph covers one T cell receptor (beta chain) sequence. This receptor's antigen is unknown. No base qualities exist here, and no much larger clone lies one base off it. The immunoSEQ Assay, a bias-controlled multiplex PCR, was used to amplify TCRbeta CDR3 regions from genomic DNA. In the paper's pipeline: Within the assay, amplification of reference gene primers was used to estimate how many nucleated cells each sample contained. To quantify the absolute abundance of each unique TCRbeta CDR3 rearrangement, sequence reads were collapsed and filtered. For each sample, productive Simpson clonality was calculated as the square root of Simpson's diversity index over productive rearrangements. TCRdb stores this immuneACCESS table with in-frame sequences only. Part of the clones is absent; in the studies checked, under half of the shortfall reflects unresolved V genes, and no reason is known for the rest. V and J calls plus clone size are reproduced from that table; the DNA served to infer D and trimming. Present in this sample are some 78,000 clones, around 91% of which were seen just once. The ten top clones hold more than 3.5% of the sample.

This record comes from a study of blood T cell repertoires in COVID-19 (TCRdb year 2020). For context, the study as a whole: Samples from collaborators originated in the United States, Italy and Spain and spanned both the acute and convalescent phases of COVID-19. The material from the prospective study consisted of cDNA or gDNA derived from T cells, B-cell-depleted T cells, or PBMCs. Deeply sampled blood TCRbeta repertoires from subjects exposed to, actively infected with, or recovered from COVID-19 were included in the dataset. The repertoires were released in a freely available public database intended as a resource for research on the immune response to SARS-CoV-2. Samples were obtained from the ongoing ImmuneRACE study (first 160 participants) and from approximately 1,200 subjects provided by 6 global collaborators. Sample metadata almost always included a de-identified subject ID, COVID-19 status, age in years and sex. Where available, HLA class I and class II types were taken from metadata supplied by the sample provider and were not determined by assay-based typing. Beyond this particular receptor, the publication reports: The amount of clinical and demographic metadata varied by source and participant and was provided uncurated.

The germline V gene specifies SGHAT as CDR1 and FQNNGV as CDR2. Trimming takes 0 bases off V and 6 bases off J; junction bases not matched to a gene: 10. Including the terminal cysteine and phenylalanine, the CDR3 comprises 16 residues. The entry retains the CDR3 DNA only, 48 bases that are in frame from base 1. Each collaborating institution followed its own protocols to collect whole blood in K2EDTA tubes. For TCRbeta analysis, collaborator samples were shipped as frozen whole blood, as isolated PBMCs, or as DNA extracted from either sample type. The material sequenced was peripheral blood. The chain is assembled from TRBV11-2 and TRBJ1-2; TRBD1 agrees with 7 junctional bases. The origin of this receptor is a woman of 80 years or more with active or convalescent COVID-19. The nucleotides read TGTGCCAGCAGCTTAGATTGGACAGGAGAGGTCGATGGCTACACCTTC. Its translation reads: CASSLDWTGEVDGYTF.